This T cell receptor (beta chain) was retrieved from a study of Graves' ophthalmopathy and Graves' hyperthyroidism. Points from the study as a whole: Prediction of ophthalmopathy progression reached about 71% sensitivity and roughly 72% specificity.

Every ophthalmopathy donor presented moderate-to-severe activity, CAS ≥3, NOSPECS ≥4 and duration under 3 months. Each diagnosis was determined on the basis of clinical symptoms, serum thyroxine, TRAb, thyroid ultrasound and orbital computed tomography. The authors isolated PBMCs from 8 to 10 ml of fresh peripheral blood. From RNA, the CDR3 regions of TCR beta chains were amplified and sequenced. In the first round, RT-PCR was carried out with HTBI primers, and a multiplex PCR formed the second round. TCRdb ran MiXCR on the multiplex PCR reads and lists one entry per CDR3 protein. The sample records hundreds of thousands of distinct CDR3 sequences, around 50% being singletons. CDR1 is MNHEY, CDR2 SVGEGT, per germline. The CDR3 covers 13 residues. With 9 bases removed from V and 0 bases from J, the gap between germline ends came to 12 bases. There are many counts of this clonotype. Its antigen remains unknown.

The material sequenced was peripheral blood. The chain links TRBV6-2 or TRBV6-3 to TRBJ2-7; D unresolved. The origin of this receptor is an adult man with Graves' ophthalmopathy. This chain's CDR3 is CASKTTNSYEQYF. CDR3 in DNA: TGTGCCAGTAAGACAACCAACTCCTACGAGCAGTACTTC.